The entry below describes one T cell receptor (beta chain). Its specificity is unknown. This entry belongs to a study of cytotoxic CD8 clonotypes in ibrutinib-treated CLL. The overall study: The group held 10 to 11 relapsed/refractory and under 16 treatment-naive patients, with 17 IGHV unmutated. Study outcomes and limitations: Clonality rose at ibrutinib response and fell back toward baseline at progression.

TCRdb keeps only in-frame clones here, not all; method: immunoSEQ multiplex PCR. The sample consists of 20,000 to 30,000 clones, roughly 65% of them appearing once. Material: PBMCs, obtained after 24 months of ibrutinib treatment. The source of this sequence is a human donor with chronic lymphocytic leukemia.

The CDR3 protein is CASSLYGLAGRQETQYF. Here the CDR3 DNA reads TGTGCCAGCTCACTGTACGGACTAGCGGGGCGGCAAGAGACCCAGTACTTC. The V and J genes are TRBV18 and TRBJ2-5, with 12 bases identical to TRBD2. The CDR3 has 17 residues. CDR1 KGHSH and CDR2 LQKENI come from the germline V gene. J lost 2 bases, V lost 4 bases, and 8 bases had no gene match.